These 15 T cell receptor beta chains share one sample of origin, sequenced in a study of T cell clusters in autoimmune cytopenias. TRB amplification used around 270 ng of peripheral blood genomic DNA. TRB was amplified by touch-down multiplex PCR, primer pools A and B combined. Reprocessing the multiplex PCR reads, TCRdb reports a single entry for every CDR3 protein and omits DNA. Seen in this sample are some 4,800 distinct CDR3 sequences; the ten most common clones hold roughly 19%. Sequencing was performed on peripheral blood. The receptors derive from a human donor with an autoimmune cytopenia or autoimmune hepatitis (not recorded which).

Judged by frequency, this clonotype is medium-sized. The V gene is TRBV29-1, the J gene TRBJ1-6; TCRdb outputs TRBD1, but without DNA this stays unchecked. CDR3 size: 15 residues. Germline V CDR1 and CDR2: SQVTM, ANQGSEA. Here the CDR3 reads CSVGLGAEYNSPLHF. Variable domain in full (rest from reference TRBV29-1 and TRBJ1-6): SAVISQKPSRDICQRGTSLTIQCQVDSQVTMMFWYRQQPGQSLTLIATANQGSEATYESGFVIDKFPISRPNLTFSTLTVSNMSPEDSSIYLCSVGLGAEYNSPLHFGNGTRLTVT.

Its frequency marks this clonotype as medium-sized. The chain links TRBV6-1 to TRBJ2-7; TCRdb selects TRBD2, and the lack of DNA leaves this call unchecked. The CDR3 is 17 residues long. The germline V gene encodes CDR1 MNHNS and CDR2 SASEGT. CDR3 region: CASSEEGWGTAKNEQYF.

By frequency, this clonotype is large (0.1 to 1%). The genes are TRBV30 and TRBJ2-7. CDR1 and CDR2 from the germline V gene are GTSNPN and SVGIG (reference sequence). This CDR3 comprises 12 residues. CDR3 loop: CAWKGMRYEQYF. The whole variable domain, filled in from reference TRBV30 and TRBJ2-7, reads SQTIHQWPATLVQPVGSPLSLECTVEGTSNPNLYWYRQAAGRGLQLLFYSVGIGQISSEVPQNLSASRPQDRQFILSSKKLLLSDSGFYLCAWKGMRYEQYFGPGTRLTVT.

This rearrangement joins TRBV27 to TRBJ2-1. The CDR3 runs 15 residues. Germline CDR1 MNHEY, CDR2 SMNVEV (reference sequence). The chain's CDR3 is CASSLFTGYYNEQFF.

V gene TRBV6-5 combines with J gene TRBJ2-5; as DNA is missing, the TRBD2 call by TCRdb cannot be tested. Germline V gene data show CDR1 as MNHEY and CDR2 as SVGAGI. The CDR3 covers 15 residues. The CDR3 sequence: CASTPLAGAGGTQYF.

Its frequency marks this clonotype as medium-sized (0.01 to 0.1%). The chain carries TRBV30 and TRBJ1-4; no DNA is available, so the TRBD1 call from TCRdb remains unchecked. CDR1 GTSNPN and CDR2 SVGIG come from the germline V gene (reference sequence). This CDR3 spans 14 amino acids. CDR3 amino acids: CAWSVAGGHEKLFF.

CDR3 loop: CASSDRGGDGLYEQYF. This chain joins TRBV4-2 and TRBJ2-7; TCRdb selects TRBD1, and the lack of DNA leaves this call unchecked. The CDR3 consists of 16 residues. Germline values: CDR1 LGHNA, CDR2 YNFKEQ.

The J gene is TRBJ1-2, the V gene TRBV12-3 or TRBV12-4. The CDR3 contains 15 residues. The CDR3 spells CASSLGAGPSSGYTF.

J is TRBJ1-2 and V is TRBV6-2 or TRBV6-3; absent DNA, TCRdb's TRBD1 call cannot be checked. CDR1 MNHEY and CDR2 SVGEGT come from the germline V gene. This CDR3 has 15 residues. The CDR3 is CASRLGQGRGYGYTF.

This clonotype shows up as medium-sized by frequency. The chain joins TRBV5-4 to TRBJ1-6; TCRdb indicates TRBD1, and absent DNA this call remains unverified. Germline CDR1 SGHNT, CDR2 YYREEE (reference sequence). The CDR3 sequence is 17 residues long. CDR3: CASSEYGGTGRNSPLHF.

The chain joins TRBV6-6 to TRBJ1-2. Germline V CDR1 and CDR2: MNHNY, SVGAGI (reference sequence). The CDR3 sequence is 15 residues long. The CDR3 loop reads CASSYSPDSGYGYTF.

This clonotype is medium-sized by frequency. The CDR3 region is CAWKRQSSYEQYF. V is TRBV30 and J is TRBJ2-7. The CDR3 has 13 residues. Germline values: CDR1 GTSNPN, CDR2 SVGIG (reference sequence).

The V call is TRBV11-1, the J call TRBJ1-1; lacking DNA, the TRBD1 call made by TCRdb goes unchecked. The length of the CDR3 is 13 residues. From germline, CDR1 is SGHAT and CDR2 FQDESV (reference sequence). Here the CDR3 reads CASSLDQIGTAFF. Looking up the rest from reference TRBV11-1 and TRBJ1-1 gives the full variable domain: EAEVAQSPRYKITEKSQAVAFWCDPISGHATLYWYRQILGQGPELLVQFQDESVVDDSQLPKDRFSAERLKGVDSTLKIQPAELGDSAMYLCASSLDQIGTAFFGQGTRLTVV.

By frequency, this clonotype is medium-sized (0.01 to 0.1%). The chain recombines TRBV5-4 with TRBJ2-5. This CDR3 has 11 residues. Germline lookup yields CDR1 SGHNT and CDR2 YYREEE (reference sequence). CDR3 in amino acids: CASSGLETQYF.

Its frequency marks this clonotype as medium-sized. V is TRBV21-1 and J is TRBJ2-2. TRBV21-1 is deemed a pseudogene. The CDR3 is 12 residues long. The CDR3 is CASSSNTGELFF.